The sequence of this T cell receptor beta chain was determined in a study of siplizumab effects on memory and regulatory T cells. Findings and caveats of the study: It was not possible to assign a naive or memory phenotype to roughly 75-97% of proliferating CD4+ or CD8+ clones. The study did not confirm that proliferating Tregs from siplizumab cultures were suppressive. Treg-derived clones made up an average of approximately 64% of mappable alloreactive CD4+ clones with siplizumab and 25% to 30% in controls.

Sequencing of each sample assayed approximately 110,000 TCR templates. Clones were sequenced by immunoSEQ multiplex PCR, and TCRdb holds only the in-frame ones, with some missing. The repertoire includes some 97,000 clones, 91% of them detected once, and just over 2.5% sits in the top ten. V was cut by 0 bases and J by 0 bases, with 16 bases left in between. The CDR3 has 18 residues. Germline CDR1 is ENHRY and CDR2 is SYGVKD. Notes on this clone: The antigen remains undetermined.

Sequenced input: CD4+ T cells sorted from blood. This clonotype originated in a human donor in good health. Some clones in this sample may be carry-over from other donors' samples. This sequence joins TRBV10-3 and TRBJ2-3; perhaps D is TRBD1 or TRBD2 (6 bases each). This CDR3 reads CAISESRLEDSSTDTQYF. CDR3 nucleotides: TGTGCCATCAGTGAGTCAAGACTAGAGGACAGTAGCACAGATACGCAGTATTTT.